This T cell receptor (beta chain) derives from a study of tumour-infiltrating T cells in Burkitt lymphoma. The protocol was immunoSEQ multiplex PCR, while the TCRdb copy is restricted to in-frame clones and leaves out a portion. The data contain about 800 clones, 72% of them seen just once; the ten biggest clones take up approximately 12%. This CDR3 spans 14 amino acids. Losses at the gene ends were 4 bases for V and 6 bases for J; bases not matched to a gene: 4. CDR1 is MGHRA and CDR2 is YSYEKL in the germline V gene. Sequencing was carried out using tumor tissue. V usage is TRBV4-1 and J usage is TRBJ1-5; 9 bases align to TRBD1. This receptor was identified in a human donor with Burkitt lymphoma. The CDR3, as DNA: TGCGCCAGCAGCCTCGGGACAGGGTCTCAGCCCCAGCATTTT. Its protein is CASSLGTGSQPQHF.